This T cell receptor beta chain was identified during a study of T cells in Graves' hyperthyroidism and ophthalmopathy. Researchers amplified the TCR beta CDR3 regions from RNA transcripts. TCR CDR3 underwent first-round RT-PCR with the HTBI primer set. TCRdb re-called the multiplex PCR reads through MiXCR, storing one row per CDR3 protein. Among approximately 700,000 distinct CDR3 sequences, around 17% were seen once, and the ten largest hold roughly 8%. The TCR originated in a man aged 18-30 years with Graves' hyperthyroidism. What was sequenced was blood.

CDR3 in amino acids: CSASKGSQYSNQPQHF. The CDR3 region has the DNA TGCAGTGCTAGCAAGGGCTCCCAATATAGCAATCAGCCCCAGCATTTT. This rearrangement joins TRBV20-1 to TRBJ1-5; no reliable D call. The V gene lost 3 bases and the J gene lost 0 bases, with 15 bases spanning the gap. CDR1 and CDR2 (germline): DFQATT, SNEGSKA (reference sequence). The length of the CDR3 is 16 residues.